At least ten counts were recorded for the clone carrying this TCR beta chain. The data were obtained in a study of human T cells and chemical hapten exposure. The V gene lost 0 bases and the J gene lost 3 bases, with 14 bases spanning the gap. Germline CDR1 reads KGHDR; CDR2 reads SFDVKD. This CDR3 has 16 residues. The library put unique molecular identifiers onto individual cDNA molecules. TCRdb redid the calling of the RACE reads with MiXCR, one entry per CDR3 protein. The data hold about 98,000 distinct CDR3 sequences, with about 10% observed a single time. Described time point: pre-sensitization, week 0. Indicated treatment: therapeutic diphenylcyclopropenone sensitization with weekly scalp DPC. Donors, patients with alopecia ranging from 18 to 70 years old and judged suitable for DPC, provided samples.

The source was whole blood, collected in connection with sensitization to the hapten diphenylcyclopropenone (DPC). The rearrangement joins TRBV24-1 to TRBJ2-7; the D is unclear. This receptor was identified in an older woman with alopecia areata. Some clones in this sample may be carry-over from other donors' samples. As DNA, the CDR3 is TGTGCCACCAGTGATTTGCAAACGGTGTGGGACTACGAGCAGTACTTC. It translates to CATSDLQTVWDYEQYF.